The rows below give T cell receptor beta chains drawn from one sample of a study of cytomegalovirus exposure and HLA in healthy donors. Profiling relied on immunoSEQ multiplex PCR, and the TCRdb table lists in-frame clones only, not all of them. This specimen shows more than 200,000 clones; the ten leading clones hold approximately 0.98%. The material sequenced was PBMCs. All receptors come from a woman in her 30s in good health and CMV-seropositive. CDR3s include the opening cysteine and the closing phenylalanine or tryptophan. D genes are given only for firm matches.

>-|TRBJ1-3|TRBV7-2
TGTGCCAGCAGCTCCAACCTCGTCGGGTCCGGAAACACCATATATTTT
CASSSNLVGSGNTIYF
>TRBD1|TRBJ2-2|TRBV5-1
TGCGCCAGCAAGGGACAGGGGGCGAACGGGGAGCTGTTTTTT
CASKGQGANGELFF
>-|TRBJ1-1|TRBV6-6
TGTGCCAGCAGCCGCGGGATACTTCTAATGAACACTGAAGCTTTCTTT
CASSRGILLMNTEAFF
>TRBD2|TRBJ2-5|TRBV11-2
TGTGCCACGGGAGGCACTAGCGGCATACCGACCCAGTACTTC
CATGGTSGIPTQYF
>TRBD1|TRBJ1-2|TRBV7-6
TGTGCCAGCAGCTTAAATTCGGTGACAGGGGGCTTTCTAGGCTACACCTTC
CASSLNSVTGGFLGYTF
>TRBD1|TRBJ1-4|TRBV7-9
TGTGCCAGCAGCTTCTCCCGGGACAGGGGTGAGGAAAAACTGTTTTTT
CASSFSRDRGEEKLFF
>-|TRBJ1-2|TRBV4-1
TGCGCCAGCAGCCAAGATATGGCCTCCGGGGGGTATGGCTACACCTTC
CASSQDMASGGYGYTF
>TRBD2|TRBJ2-2|TRBV9
TGTGCCAGCAGCGAGCGACTAGCGGGTAACACCGGGGAGCTGTTTTTT
CASSERLAGNTGELFF
>TRBD2|TRBJ2-3|TRBV5-1
TGCGCCAGCAGCCCGGGACTAGCGGGGGGATTTACTAGCACAGATACGCAGTATTTT
CASSPGLAGGFTSTDTQYF
>-|TRBJ2-7|TRBV12-5
TGTGCTAGTGGTCCCGGGACATCGGCGACCTACGAGCAGTACTTC
CASGPGTSATYEQYF
>TRBD1|TRBJ1-2|TRBV19
TGTGCCAGTAGCCCCGACAGGGCGACCTATGGCTACACCTTC
CASSPDRATYGYTF
>-|TRBJ1-2|TRBV30
TGTGCCTGGAGTGTGGGGGGTTATGGCTACACCTTC
CAWSVGGYGYTF
>-|TRBJ1-2|TRBV4-1
TGCGCCAGCAGCCAAGTCGGGGGTGGCTATGGCTACACCTTC
CASSQVGGGYGYTF
>-|TRBJ2-7|TRBV7-2
TGTGCCAGCAGCTTTAGTGACGAGCAGTACTTC
CASSFSDEQYF
>-|TRBJ1-5|TRBV5-8
TGTGCCAGCAGCTTGGGGCAGGGTTGGCAGCCCCAGCATTTT
CASSLGQGWQPQHF
>-|TRBJ2-5|TRBV7-8
TGTGCCAGCAGCTTAGCGACGGGGGAGGTTGAGACCCAGTACTTC
CASSLATGEVETQYF
>-|TRBJ1-5|TRBV6-5
TGTGCCAGCAGTTACAGCGGTAGTCTAAGGCAGCCCCAGCATTTT
CASSYSGSLRQPQHF
>-|TRBJ2-7|TRBV27
TGTGCCAGCAGTTTCAGGAGGGCCCACGAGCAGTACTTC
CASSFRRAHEQYF
>TRBD2|TRBJ2-3|TRBV29-1
TGCAGCGTTGTTGAGAGGCGGGACTATGCCATGGATACGCAGTATTTT
CSVVERRDYAMDTQYF
>TRBD1|TRBJ2-2|TRBV19
TGTGCCAGTAGACTACAGGGGGCGAACACCGGGGAGCTGTTTTTT
CASRLQGANTGELFF
>-|TRBJ1-2|TRBV7-2
TGTGCCAGCAGCCCAGGACATTTTGGCTACACCTTC
CASSPGHFGYTF
>TRBD1|TRBJ2-2|TRBV5-4
TGTGCCAGCAGCTTAGGACAGGGTTCCTACTATAACACCGGGGAGCTGTTTTTT
CASSLGQGSYYNTGELFF
>-|TRBJ2-7|TRBV2
TGTGCCAGTGACAGCTTTAGTGAGCAGTACTTC
CASDSFSEQYF
>TRBD1|TRBJ2-7|TRBV19
TGTGCCAGTAGTAGTGACAGGGTCGCCTACGAGCAGTACTTC
CASSSDRVAYEQYF